This entry features one T cell receptor (beta chain) sequence. This record comes from a study of blood T cell repertoires in COVID-19. This CDR3 has 14 residues. With 4 bases removed from V and 0 bases from J, the gap between germline ends came to 8 bases. Germline lookup yields CDR1 LNHDA and CDR2 SQIVND (reference sequence). Those who participated ranged in age from roughly 18 to 89 years and resided in around 22 US areas. Under the authors' procedure: Cell counts per sample came from amplifying reference gene primers. Profiled with immunoSEQ multiplex PCR; TCRdb holds only in-frame clones, not every one. D and trimming were read from the DNA, whereas the V and J calls and clone size are those reported in that table. The sample carries around 280,000 clones, around 88% recorded once.

The rearrangement links TRBV19 to TRBJ2-3; unclear D gene. The sequenced material came from PBMCs or T cells enriched from blood (not recorded which). This receptor was identified in a woman aged 40 to 50 who had recovered from COVID-19. The CDR3 sequence is CASSTQHSTDTQYF. In DNA, the CDR3 is TGTGCCAGTAGTACACAGCATAGCACAGATACGCAGTATTTT.